The sequence of this T cell receptor (beta chain) was determined in a study of spatial heterogeneity in lung cancer. Looking at the study overall: Follow-up PBMC specimens underwent sequencing when available; their median timing was around 2 years after resection.

Time point meaning: blood at routine non-recurrence follow-up after resection. The CDR3 is 15 residues long. The germline V and J ends were trimmed by 5 bases and 4 bases, with 17 bases remaining between them. The V gene's germline CDR1 is LNHDA and CDR2 SQIVND (reference sequence). The library protocol tagged each TCR cDNA with a unique molecular identifier. TCRdb reanalysed the 5' RACE reads using MiXCR and keeps one entry per CDR3 protein. The sample carries 40,000 to 45,000 distinct CDR3 sequences, roughly 20% recorded once. In this sample, this clonotype is medium-sized. The chain joins TRBV19 to TRBJ1-2; D possibly corresponds to TRBD1 (6 bases). This TCR derives from a female donor with early-stage non-small cell lung cancer. The source material was PBMCs, sampled at follow-up. The CDR3 region is CASSPQPGHRYGYTF. CDR3 nucleotide sequence: TGTGCCAGTAGTCCCCAACCGGGACACCGCTATGGCTACACCTTC.